Below, 22 T cell receptor beta chains from the same sample are listed, as sequenced in a study of shared clonotypes between healthy human individuals. Sequenced by immunoSEQ multiplex PCR; TCRdb stores in-frame clones only, minus some. The table includes around 2,000,000 clones, roughly 95% detected once. The naive CD8 subset, CD45RO-negative cells positively selected for CCR7, excluded terminally differentiated effector memory CD45RA+ cells. The specimen was naive CD8+ T cells sorted from blood. The receptor source for this set is a man aged 18 to 35 in good health.

The genes are TRBV5-1 and TRBJ2-7; 7 bases are a match to TRBD2. CDR1 is SGHRS, CDR2 YFSETQ, per germline. The CDR3 covers 14 residues. J gave up 6 bases and V 4 bases, and 10 bases lay outside the gene matches. The CDR3 DNA reads as TGCGCCAGCAGCGCGGAGCGGGACGGGGTCGAGCAGTACTTC. Translating it yields CASSAERDGVEQYF.

This clone occurred a few times. This chain connects TRBV10-1 to TRBJ2-5; 7 bases match TRBD1. This CDR3 is 14 amino acids long. Germline assignment: CDR1 WNHNN and CDR2 SYGVQD (reference sequence). The trim removed 5 bases at V and 0 bases at J, leaving 3 bases unmatched. The CDR3 nucleotides read TGCGCCAGCAGTAAGGACAGGTACCAAGAGACCCAGTACTTC. Translated: CASSKDRYQETQYF.

The chain couples TRBV5-6 to TRBJ1-3; no firm D call. The CDR3 is 15 amino acids. Germline V gives CDR1 SGHDT, CDR2 YYEEEE. V lost 3 bases to trimming and J lost 4 bases, with 14 bases between them. The DNA for the CDR3 is TGTGCCAGCAGCTCGGCCGGGAGCGAAGGAAACACCATATATTTT. This sequence encodes CASSSAGSEGNTIYF.

This rearrangement joins TRBV7-9 to TRBJ1-4; maybe TRBD1 (6 bases). Germline CDR1 reads SEHNR; CDR2 reads FQNEAQ (reference sequence). The CDR3 length is 15 residues. The ends were cut back, 4 bases at V and 6 bases at J, with 15 bases in the middle. The chain's CDR3 is CASSSPRGKDEKLFF. As DNA, the CDR3 is TGTGCCAGCAGCTCCCCGAGGGGGAAGGATGAAAAACTGTTTTTT.

Comments on this clone: The same CDR3 can be traced to other DNA sequences in this sample. The chain couples TRBV5-1 to TRBJ2-1, with 12 bases matching TRBD2. V trimming: 4 bases; J trimming: 3 bases; junction bases outside the gene matches: 2. The length of the CDR3 is 15 residues. Germline V gene sequence: CDR1 SGHRS, CDR2 YFSETQ. In DNA form, the CDR3 reads TGCGCCAGCAGCCTAGCGGGAGGGATCTACAATGAGCAGTTCTTC. Its translation: CASSLAGGIYNEQFF.

The V and J genes are TRBV7-9 and TRBJ2-1, with 7 bases identical to TRBD2. The germline gives CDR1 SEHNR, CDR2 FQNEAQ (reference sequence). The CDR3 is 16 residues long. V lost 4 bases, J lost 5 bases, and 11 bases stayed unmatched. CDR3 bases: TGTGCCAGCAGCTCATCCGAGGCGGGAGCCGACAATGAGCAGTTCTTC. It specifies CASSSSEAGADNEQFF.

The chain links TRBV18 to TRBJ2-7; perhaps D is TRBD1 or TRBD2 (5 bases each). V was trimmed by 1 base and J by 5 bases, leaving 12 bases between them. Germline V gives CDR1 KGHSH, CDR2 LQKENI. The CDR3 is 14 amino acids. CDR3 bases: TGTGCCAGCTCACCACGAGGGGAACGGGACGAGCAGTACTTC. It encodes CASSPRGERDEQYF.

The chain has TRBV4-1 and TRBJ1-2; TRBD1 aligns across 7 bases. In germline, CDR1 is MGHRA, CDR2 YSYEKL. The trim removed 1 base at V and 2 bases at J, leaving 13 bases unmatched. CDR3 length: 18 amino acids. In nucleotides, the CDR3 is TGCGCCAGCAGCCAAGTCCCTTATACAGGGGCCAGCAACTATGGCTACACCTTC. It encodes CASSQVPYTGASNYGYTF.

The V and J genes are TRBV7-9 and TRBJ2-1; possible D gene TRBD2, 5 bases. Between the trimmed V and J ends, which lost 5 bases and 9 bases, there was a span of 20 bases. The germline V gene has CDR1 SEHNR and CDR2 FQNEAQ (reference sequence). The CDR3 sequence is 15 residues long. CDR3 region: CASSRDRTPTGEQFF. The CDR3 bases are TGTGCCAGCAGCCGGGATCGGACCCCCACGGGTGAGCAGTTCTTC.

The CDR3, as DNA: TGTGCCAGCAGTTTCGGGACAGGGGTCGGAGAGACCCAGTACTTC. Translated, it gives CASSFGTGVGETQYF. V gene TRBV27 combines with J gene TRBJ2-5; 10 bases fit TRBD1. Germline V gene lookup returns CDR1 MNHEY and CDR2 SMNVEV (reference sequence). CDR3 length equals 15 residues. V lost 3 bases and J lost 4; bases outside the gene matches: 5.

J is TRBJ2-7 and V is TRBV10-3; D is unclear. Germline loops: CDR1 ENHRY, CDR2 SYGVKD. The V and J ends lost 4 bases and 1 base respectively, with 8 bases between them. The CDR3 runs to 13 residues. This CDR3 reads CAISVDISYEQYF. The CDR3 DNA is TGTGCCATCAGTGTCGACATTTCCTACGAGCAGTACTTC.

The chain combines TRBV6-5 with TRBJ1-2; a weak D match, TRBD1 (5 bases). This CDR3 has 15 residues. V was trimmed by 0 bases and J by 4 bases, leaving 12 bases between them. CDR1 is MNHEY, CDR2 SVGAGI, per germline. For the CDR3, the DNA is TGTGCCAGCAGTTACTCGCCCAGGGATGGCTATGGCTACACCTTC. Encoded protein: CASSYSPRDGYGYTF.

V and J are TRBV5-1 and TRBJ1-5; the match to TRBD1 covers 9 bases. Germline V lookup: CDR1 SGHRS, CDR2 YFSETQ. This CDR3 is 17 amino acids long. With 0 bases clipped from V and 9 bases from J, the junction kept 13 bases outside the gene matches. This chain's CDR3 is CASSLDRTGVPRGPQHF. As DNA, the CDR3 is TGCGCCAGCAGCTTGGACCGGACAGGGGTCCCTCGAGGGCCCCAGCATTTT.

The rearrangement uses TRBV14 and TRBJ1-4; tentatively, D is TRBD1 (6 bases). Trimming cost V 0 bases and J 3 bases, with 14 bases left between them. CDR1 and CDR2 (germline): SGHDN, FVKESK. The length of the CDR3 is 17 residues. The CDR3 DNA reads TGTGCCAGCAGCCAAGACCCTCCAGGGGTTGCTAATGAAAAACTGTTTTTT. It yields the protein CASSQDPPGVANEKLFF.

This chain uses TRBV4-1 with TRBJ2-3; D may be TRBD1 or TRBD2 (6 bases each). CDR3 length: 15 amino acids. The V end lost 5 bases, the J end lost 2 bases, and 14 bases lay between the germline ends. Per germline, CDR1 MGHRA and CDR2 YSYEKL. In DNA form, the CDR3 reads TGCGCCAGCAGCTCTAGGGGGGCTGACACAGATACGCAGTATTTT. Its translation: CASSSRGADTDTQYF.

This chain uses TRBV29-1 with TRBJ2-7; 7 bases are shared with TRBD1. There are 13 residues in the CDR3. V lost 6 bases, J lost 2 bases, and 7 bases stayed unmatched. Germline CDR1 and CDR2: SQVTM and ANQGSEA. DNA of the CDR3: TGCAGCGTGGTAGGACAGGCGACCTACGAGCAGTACTTC. Translating gives CSVVGQATYEQYF.

This sequence joins TRBV27 and TRBJ2-3; D possibly matches TRBD1 or TRBD2 (5 bases each). V was clipped by 5 bases and J by 2 bases, with 14 bases between them. Germline V gives CDR1 MNHEY, CDR2 SMNVEV (reference sequence). The CDR3 has 15 residues. In DNA, the CDR3 is TGTGCCAGCAGTCCCGGGACGGCGGTCACAGATACGCAGTATTTT. It codes for CASSPGTAVTDTQYF.

V usage is TRBV28 and J usage is TRBJ2-3, with 9 nucleotides matching TRBD2. After removal of 4 bases from V and 0 bases from J, the junction contained 8 bases not matched to a gene. From germline, CDR1 is MDHEN and CDR2 SYDVKM. There are 17 residues in the CDR3. The CDR3 spells CASSSPLAGTSTDTQYF. In DNA, the CDR3 is TGTGCCAGCAGTTCCCCCCTAGCGGGGACTAGCACAGATACGCAGTATTTT.

V and J are TRBV28 and TRBJ1-2; a possible D gene is TRBD1 (6 bases). Trimming cost V 4 bases and J 8 bases, with 11 bases left between them. CDR3 length equals 12 residues. Germline assignment: CDR1 MDHEN and CDR2 SYDVKM. CDR3 amino acids: CASSWGRSGYTF. In DNA, the CDR3 is TGTGCCAGCAGTTGGGGGCGGAGCGGCTACACCTTC.

The gene calls are TRBV27 and TRBJ2-5; 7 bases fit TRBD2. Germline values: CDR1 MNHEY, CDR2 SMNVEV (reference sequence). The CDR3 totals 15 residues. The ends lost 0 bases at V and 4 bases at J; junction bases unmatched: 5. The CDR3 DNA reads TGTGCCAGCAGTTTATCCCCCACTAGCGCAGAGACCCAGTACTTC. It codes for CASSLSPTSAETQYF.

This clone was picked up one time. CDR3 protein: CASSYSDREAFF. The CDR3 DNA sequence: TGTGCCAGCAGTTACTCAGACAGGGAAGCTTTCTTT. The rearrangement uses TRBV6-6 and TRBJ1-1; D is perhaps TRBD1 (6 bases). V lost 0 bases, J lost 8 bases, and 7 bases lay in between. From germline, CDR1 is MNHNY and CDR2 SVGAGI (reference sequence). The CDR3 runs 12 residues.

The V and J genes are TRBV7-6 and TRBJ2-7; 9 bases are shared with TRBD1. Germline trimming cut 1 base from V and 2 bases from J; bases unmatched to any gene: 3. This CDR3 contains 15 residues. In germline, CDR1 is SGHVS, CDR2 FNYEAQ. CDR3 DNA sequence: TGTGCCAGCAGCTTAGAAAGGACAGGGGCCTACGAGCAGTACTTC. This gives the protein CASSLERTGAYEQYF.